The source of this T cell receptor beta chain is a study of beta chain features in type 1 diabetes. The study's findings and limits: All four CD4+ subsets from Type 1 diabetes patients carried moderately but significantly shorter TCRB CDR3s.

As every portion of the isolated RNA was reverse transcribed, the sequencing read expressed TCRB transcripts. Each sample of naive, central memory or regulatory T cells had, on average, about 3.57 million reads. TCRdb's copy holds only in-frame clones and misses some; the assay was immunoSEQ multiplex PCR. The table has about 340,000 clones, approximately 13% seen once. Trimming cost V 7 bases and J 7 bases; bases outside gene matches: 13. Germline V gene sequence: CDR1 MGHDK, CDR2 SYGVNS. The CDR3 has 14 residues. Remarks on this clone: Its antigen is still unknown.

Via the markers CD45RO/CCR7/CD25/CD127/CD95/CD27, stem cell-like memory, regulatory, central memory and naive CD4+ cells were sorted. The chain uses TRBV25-1 and TRBJ2-7, with 7 bases that match TRBD1. Sequencing was done on a sample of naive CD4+ T cells from blood. This sequence originates from a woman in her late teens or twenties with type 1 diabetes. CDR3 loop: CASKGVRGRGEQYF. For the CDR3, the DNA is TGTGCCAGCAAAGGGGTGAGGGGGCGAGGAGAGCAGTACTTC.